This T cell receptor (beta chain) derives from a study of blood T cells in healthy people across ages. General study findings and limits: With age, beta diversity per million T cells declined roughly linearly, significantly by approximately 40. Strong correlation was found linking TCR beta diversity to naive T cell percentage.

Combining a sample-barcoded 5' primer with a J-beta primer mix, a second PCR ran for about 7 to 11 cycles. TCRdb reanalysed the 5' RACE reads using MiXCR and keeps one entry per CDR3 protein. This repertoire shows 800,000 to 950,000 distinct CDR3 sequences, 25% to 30% found once; its top ten account for roughly 10%. On this clonotype itself: As yet, its antigen is unknown.

The ends were cut back, 4 bases at V and 4 bases at J, with 15 bases in the middle. This CDR3 comprises 15 residues. These sequences were also reported in another study, on T cells of mothers and their children. In that study: There were over 8.5 million TCR beta CDR3 reads from each mother and 2.5 million to 3.5 million from each child.

The clonotype was recovered from a woman between 40 and 50 years old in good health. The specimen was blood. This chain uses TRBV12-3 or TRBV12-4 with TRBJ2-3; D is perhaps TRBD2 (7 bases). The CDR3 region is CASSYGGGVSDTQYF. CDR3 nucleotide sequence: TGTGCCAGCAGTTATGGGGGGGGCGTCTCAGATACGCAGTATTTT.